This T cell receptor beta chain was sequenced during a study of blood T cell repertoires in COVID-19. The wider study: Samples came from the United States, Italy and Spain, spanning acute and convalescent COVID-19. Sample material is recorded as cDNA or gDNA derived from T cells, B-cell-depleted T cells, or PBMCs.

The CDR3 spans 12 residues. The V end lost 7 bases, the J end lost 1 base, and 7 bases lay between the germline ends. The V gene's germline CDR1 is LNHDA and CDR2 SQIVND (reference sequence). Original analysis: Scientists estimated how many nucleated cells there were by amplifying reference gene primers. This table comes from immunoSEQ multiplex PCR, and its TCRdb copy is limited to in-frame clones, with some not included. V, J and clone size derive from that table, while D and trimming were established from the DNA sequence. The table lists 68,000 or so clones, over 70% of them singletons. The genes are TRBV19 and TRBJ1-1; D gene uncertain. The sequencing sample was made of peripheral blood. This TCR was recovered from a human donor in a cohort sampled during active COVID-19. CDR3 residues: CASKGRNTEAFF. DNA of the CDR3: TGTGCCAGTAAAGGGAGGAACACTGAAGCTTTCTTT.